This is a list of T cell receptor beta chains from one sample in a study of T cell responses to AZD1222 COVID-19 vaccine. Clones were read by immunoSEQ multiplex PCR, and TCRdb kept only the in-frame ones, dropping some. The sample contains roughly 25,000 clones, about 85% of which appear only once. This sample comprised peripheral blood, obtained 28 days after the second AZD1222 dose. These receptor sequences come from an adult who received the AZD1222 COVID-19 vaccine. Each CDR3 is given with its conserved first and last residue. Fields, in order: clone size, J gene, V gene, CDR3 length, D gene, CDR3 DNA, CDR3 protein. The D gene is left open where the match is weak. Size is stated for part of the rows, as once, few or many counts, or as a class when the clone is expanded.

abundance: NA; j_gene: TRBJ2-7; v_gene: TRBV18; len: 14; d_gene: NA; CDR3nt: TGTGCCAGCTCACCACCGCACAGCTCCTACGAGCAGTACTTC; CDR3aa: CASSPPHSSYEQYF
abundance: NA; j_gene: TRBJ2-2; v_gene: TRBV6-1; len: 16; d_gene: NA; CDR3nt: TGTGCCAGCAGTGAAGCCACGGGACGACCGGTGGGGGAGCTGTTTTTT; CDR3aa: CASSEATGRPVGELFF
abundance: NA; j_gene: TRBJ2-1; v_gene: TRBV14; len: 13; d_gene: NA; CDR3nt: TGTGCCAGCAGCCGGATCATGTTTGATGAGCAGTTCTTC; CDR3aa: CASSRIMFDEQFF
abundance: few; j_gene: TRBJ2-2; v_gene: TRBV6-1; len: 15; d_gene: NA; CDR3nt: TGTGCCAGCAGTGAAGTTGGGGGAAGGGCCGGGGAGCTGTTTTTT; CDR3aa: CASSEVGGRAGELFF
abundance: NA; j_gene: TRBJ1-5; v_gene: TRBV3-1/TRBV3-2; len: 15; d_gene: NA; CDR3nt: TGTGCCAGCAGCCAACTTGCCGGGGGTAATCAGCCCCAGCATTTT; CDR3aa: CASSQLAGGNQPQHF
abundance: NA; j_gene: TRBJ2-6; v_gene: TRBV30; len: 15; d_gene: NA; CDR3nt: TGTGCCTGGATCCAGGGGGGAGCTGGGGCCAACGTCCTGACTTTC; CDR3aa: CAWIQGGAGANVLTF
abundance: once; j_gene: TRBJ2-1; v_gene: TRBV6-5; len: 13; d_gene: NA; CDR3nt: TGTGCCAGCAAATCGACAGTGCTCGATGAGCAGTTCTTC; CDR3aa: CASKSTVLDEQFF
abundance: NA; j_gene: TRBJ2-1; v_gene: TRBV5-6; len: 13; d_gene: NA; CDR3nt: TGTGCCAGCAGCTACGGGGCAAACAATGAGCAGTTCTTC; CDR3aa: CASSYGANNEQFF
abundance: NA; j_gene: TRBJ2-1; v_gene: TRBV5-5; len: 14; d_gene: TRBD1; CDR3nt: TGTGCCAGCAGCTTGTTTAGGGGGCAGGGTGAGCAGTTCTTC; CDR3aa: CASSLFRGQGEQFF
abundance: NA; j_gene: TRBJ2-1; v_gene: TRBV14; len: 16; d_gene: TRBD1; CDR3nt: TGTGCCAGCAGCCAACACGGACAGGGGATCTACAATGAGCAGTTCTTC; CDR3aa: CASSQHGQGIYNEQFF
abundance: NA; j_gene: TRBJ1-2; v_gene: TRBV28; len: 14; d_gene: NA; CDR3nt: TGTGCCAGCAGGATACCCATCACCGCCGGTGGCTACACCTTC; CDR3aa: CASRIPITAGGYTF
abundance: NA; j_gene: TRBJ1-4; v_gene: TRBV19; len: 15; d_gene: NA; CDR3nt: TGTGCCAGTAGTGCTAACACGGTGGGCGAAGAAAAACTGTTTTTT; CDR3aa: CASSANTVGEEKLFF
abundance: NA; j_gene: TRBJ2-3; v_gene: TRBV7-2; len: 16; d_gene: NA; CDR3nt: TGTGCCAGCAGCTCTCGACTTGGGGATGGCACAGATACGCAGTATTTT; CDR3aa: CASSSRLGDGTDTQYF
abundance: few; j_gene: TRBJ2-3; v_gene: TRBV7-2; len: 13; d_gene: NA; CDR3nt: TGTGCCAGCAGCTACTCGCTAGGCGATACGCAGTATTTT; CDR3aa: CASSYSLGDTQYF
abundance: once; j_gene: TRBJ2-3; v_gene: TRBV5-1; len: 20; d_gene: TRBD2; CDR3nt: TGCGCCAGCAGCTGGACCCCGGGACTAGCGGGGGGGCTACGAACAGATACGCAGTATTTT; CDR3aa: CASSWTPGLAGGLRTDTQYF
abundance: NA; j_gene: TRBJ2-4; v_gene: TRBV18; len: 16; d_gene: NA; CDR3nt: TGTGCCAGCTCACCTAAGGACGGACTAGCCAAAAACATTCAGTACTTC; CDR3aa: CASSPKDGLAKNIQYF
abundance: NA; j_gene: TRBJ2-7; v_gene: TRBV6-1; len: 14; d_gene: TRBD2; CDR3nt: TGTGCCAGCAGTGAAGCCTGGAGGGAGGGCGAGCAGTACTTC; CDR3aa: CASSEAWREGEQYF